The 6 T cell receptor beta chains presented below share a single source sample, sequenced in a study of early stage breast cancer tumors. Sequencing used immunoSEQ multiplex PCR; TCRdb keeps in-frame clones, though not all of them. The sample contains thousands of clones, around 66% of which appear only once. Sequencing was performed on normal breast tissue next to the tumor. Every receptor here comes from a person in their fifties with breast cancer.

The genes are TRBV2 and TRBJ1-2; no reliable D call. With 0 bases removed from V and 5 bases from J, the gap between germline ends came to 10 bases. Germline V CDR1 and CDR2: SNHLY, FYNNEI. The length of the CDR3 is 14 residues. CDR3 sequence (DNA): TGTGCCAGCAGTGAAGCGGGTGGGAGGTATGGCTACACCTTC. This encodes CASSEAGGRYGYTF.

Relative to its sample, this clone is medium-sized (0.01 to 0.1%). This rearrangement joins TRBV4-2 to TRBJ1-5; D is unclear. Germline CDR1 is LGHNA and CDR2 is YNFKEQ. Deletions cut 5 bases from V and 4 bases from J, with 21 bases between. The CDR3 is 17 amino acids. The CDR3 here is CASSYGGPDTYNQPQHF. DNA of the CDR3: TGTGCCAGCAGCTACGGTGGGCCGGATACCTATAATCAGCCCCAGCATTTT.

The chain is built from TRBV6-1 and TRBJ2-7; maybe TRBD2 (5 bases). Germline CDR1 is MNHNS and CDR2 is SASEGT. V lost 7 bases and J lost 6, with 22 bases in between. The CDR3 sequence is 15 residues long. Here the CDR3 DNA reads TGTGCCAGCACCTTCGACGGGTCGGCGGGTTCCGAGCAGTACTTC. Its protein product is CASTFDGSAGSEQYF.

This chain uses TRBV6-4 with TRBJ2-1, with TRBD2 matching over 9 bases. Trimming cost V 7 bases and J 6 bases; bases outside gene matches: 10. This CDR3 region has 15 residues. The germline V gene has CDR1 MRHNA and CDR2 SNTAGT. CDR3 protein: CASMPQGTSPNEQFF. CDR3 sequence (DNA): TGTGCCAGCATGCCTCAAGGGACTAGCCCCAATGAGCAGTTCTTC.

V is TRBV19 and J is TRBJ1-2, with 11 bases matching TRBD1. Germline CDR1 and CDR2: LNHDA and SQIVND (reference sequence). The CDR3 contains 15 residues. Trimming cost V 4 bases and J 4 bases; bases outside gene matches: 5. The CDR3 sequence: CASSKSGTGGYGYTF. The CDR3 nucleotides read TGTGCCAGTAGTAAGAGCGGGACAGGGGGCTATGGCTACACCTTC. Together with reference TRBV19 and TRBJ1-2, the CDR3 gives the full variable domain: DGGITQSPKYLFRKEGQNVTLSCEQNLNHDAMYWYRQDPGQGLRLIYYSQIVNDFQKGDIAEGYSVSREKKESFPLTVTSAQKNPTAFYLCASSKSGTGGYGYTFGSGTRLTVV.

V is TRBV7-6 and J is TRBJ2-1, with 11 bases aligning to TRBD2. CDR3 length: 16 residues. The V gene end was trimmed by 5 bases and the J gene end by 4 bases; junction bases not matched to a gene: 7. The germline CDR1 and CDR2 sequences are SGHVS and FNYEAQ. The CDR3 is CASSPPTSGGYNEQFF. DNA of the CDR3: TGTGCCAGCAGCCCCCCTACTAGCGGGGGATACAATGAGCAGTTCTTC. Supplemented by reference TRBV7-6 and TRBJ2-1, the full variable domain reads GAGVSQSPRYKVTKRGQDVALRCDPISGHVSLYWYRQALGQGPEFLTYFNYEAQQDKSGLPNDRFSAERPEGSISTLTIQRTEQRDSAMYRCASSPPTSGGYNEQFFGPGTRLTVL.